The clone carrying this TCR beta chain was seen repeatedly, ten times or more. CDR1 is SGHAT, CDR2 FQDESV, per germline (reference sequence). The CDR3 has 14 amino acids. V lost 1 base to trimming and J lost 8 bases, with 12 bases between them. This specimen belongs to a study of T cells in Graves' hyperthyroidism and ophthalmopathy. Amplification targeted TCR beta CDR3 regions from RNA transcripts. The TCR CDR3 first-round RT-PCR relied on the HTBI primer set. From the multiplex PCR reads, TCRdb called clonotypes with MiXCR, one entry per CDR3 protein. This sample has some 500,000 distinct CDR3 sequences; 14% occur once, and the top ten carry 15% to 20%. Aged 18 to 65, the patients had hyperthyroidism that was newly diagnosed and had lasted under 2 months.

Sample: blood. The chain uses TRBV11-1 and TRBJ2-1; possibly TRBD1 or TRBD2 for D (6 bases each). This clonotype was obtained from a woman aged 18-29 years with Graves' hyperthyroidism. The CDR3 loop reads CASSLGLDRYEQFF. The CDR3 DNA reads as TGTGCCAGCAGCTTAGGACTAGACAGGTATGAGCAGTTCTTC.